This TCR beta chain appears in the sequencing data of a study of T cells in Graves' hyperthyroidism and ophthalmopathy. The CDR3 loop spans 15 amino acids. V trimming: 5 bases; J trimming: 5 bases; junction bases outside the gene matches: 11. In this sample, this clonotype turned up many times. The investigators amplified TCR beta CDR3 regions from RNA transcripts. HTBI primers were used for first-round RT-PCR of the TCR CDR3. Via MiXCR, TCRdb re-called the multiplex PCR reads, giving one row per CDR3 protein. Among around 380,000 distinct CDR3 sequences listed, 13% were seen once. This TCR was recovered from a man aged 30 to 39 with Graves' hyperthyroidism that later progressed to Graves' ophthalmopathy. The sequencing sample was made of blood. V is TRBV12-3 or TRBV12-4 and J is TRBJ2-5; TRBD1 matches at 7 bases. The CDR3 is CASSPRDSSTETQYF. The CDR3 DNA reads TGTGCCAGCAGTCCGAGGGACAGCTCGACGGAGACCCAGTACTTC.